This T cell receptor beta chain stems from a study of T cell responses to AZD1222 COVID-19 vaccine. Between the trimmed V and J ends, which lost 6 bases and 8 bases, there was a span of 10 bases. The CDR3 totals 11 residues. The method was immunoSEQ multiplex PCR; TCRdb's version includes in-frame clones alone and lacks a portion of them. The data hold roughly 150,000 clones, with 80% to 90% observed a single time. The V gene is TRBV12-3 or TRBV12-4, the J gene TRBJ1-2; a possible D gene is TRBD1 (5 bases). Sequenced material: peripheral blood, taken 28 days after the second AZD1222 dose. The clonotype originates from an adult who received the AZD1222 COVID-19 vaccine. This CDR3 reads CASSPGGGYTF. CDR3 sequence (DNA): TGTGCCAGCAGCCCCGGGGGGGGCTACACCTTC.